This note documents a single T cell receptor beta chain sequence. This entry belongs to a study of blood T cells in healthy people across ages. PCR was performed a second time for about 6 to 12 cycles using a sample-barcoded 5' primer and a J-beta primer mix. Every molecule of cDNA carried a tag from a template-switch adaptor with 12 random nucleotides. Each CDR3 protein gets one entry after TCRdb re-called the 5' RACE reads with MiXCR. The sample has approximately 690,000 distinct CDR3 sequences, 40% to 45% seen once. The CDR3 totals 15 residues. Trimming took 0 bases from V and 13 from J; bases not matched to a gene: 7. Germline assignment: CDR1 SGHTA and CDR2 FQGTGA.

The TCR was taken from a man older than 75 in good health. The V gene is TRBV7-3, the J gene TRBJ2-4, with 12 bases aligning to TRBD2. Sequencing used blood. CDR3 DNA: TGTGCCAGCAGCTTAACCCGACTAGCGGGAGATGAGCAGTACTTC. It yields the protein CASSLTRLAGDEQYF. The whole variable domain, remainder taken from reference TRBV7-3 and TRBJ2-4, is GAGVSQTPSNKVTEKGKYVELRCDPISGHTALYWYRQSLGQGPEFLIYFQGTGAADDSGLPNDRFFAVRPEGSVSTLKIQRTERGDSAVYLCASSLTRLAGDEQYFGAGTRLSVL.